These 23 T cell receptor beta chains were all obtained from the same sample, sequenced in a study of blood T cell repertoires in COVID-19. Profiled with immunoSEQ multiplex PCR; TCRdb holds only in-frame clones, not every one. The sample holds over 200,000 clones, roughly 76% seen once. The sequenced sample consisted of peripheral blood. The receptors here all came from a human donor in a cohort sampled during active COVID-19.

The V call is TRBV3-1 (or the pseudogene TRBV3-2), the J call TRBJ2-3; TRBD2 matches at 9 bases. After removal of 2 bases from V and 1 base from J, the junction contained 7 bases not matched to a gene. The germline CDR1 and CDR2 sequences are LGHDT and YNNKEL (reference sequence). The CDR3 contains 17 residues. Here the CDR3 DNA reads TGTGCCAGCAGCCAAAATATAGCGGGAGTTGGCACAGATACGCAGTATTTT. Translated: CASSQNIAGVGTDTQYF.

V usage is TRBV4-3 and J usage is TRBJ2-1, with 8 bases that match TRBD2. Germline CDR1 reads LGHNA; CDR2 reads YSLEER. This CDR3 region has 15 residues. V gave up 4 bases and J gave up 2 bases; unmatched junction bases: 4. The CDR3, as DNA: TGCGCCAGCAGCCTAATAGCGGGACCCTACAATGAGCAGTTCTTC. Its protein product is CASSLIAGPYNEQFF.

The chain employs TRBV7-2 and TRBJ2-1; maybe TRBD1 (7 bases). Trimming stripped 6 bases from V and 9 bases from J, with 15 bases between. CDR1 SGHTA and CDR2 FQGNSA come from the germline V gene. The CDR3 totals 13 residues. CDR3 in DNA: TGTGCCAGCAGTTCAGGGGGGATTTCTGAGCAGTTCTTC. It translates to CASSSGGISEQFF.

The chain combines TRBV28 with TRBJ1-2, with TRBD1 as a possible D gene (5 bases). Germline assignment: CDR1 MDHEN and CDR2 SYDVKM. The ends were cut back, 7 bases at V and 4 bases at J, with 13 bases in the middle. The CDR3 extends over 13 amino acids. DNA for the CDR3: TGTGCCAGCACCCGACAGAGCAGCTATGGCTACACCTTC. As protein: CASTRQSSYGYTF.

CDR3 in amino acids: CASSIDRGRNQPQHF. Here the CDR3 DNA reads TGTGCCAGTAGTATAGATCGAGGGAGGAATCAGCCCCAGCATTTT. The chain recombines TRBV19 with TRBJ1-5; D gene unclear. The CDR3 length is 15 residues. Germline V gene data show CDR1 as LNHDA and CDR2 as SQIVND (reference sequence). Trimming removed 0 bases at V and 4 bases at J, with 10 bases between.

The V call is TRBV2, the J call TRBJ2-7; 9 bases fit TRBD2. The CDR3 runs to 18 residues. The ends lost 6 bases at V and 2 bases at J; junction bases unmatched: 17. CDR1 and CDR2 from the germline V gene are SNHLY and FYNNEI. Written as DNA, the CDR3 is TGTGCCAGCAGGCTATCTAGCGGGGCCTTCCGTAGCGCCTACGAGCAGTACTTC. Translation: CASRLSSGAFRSAYEQYF.

This clone was seen a handful of times. The chain is built from TRBV3-1 (or the pseudogene TRBV3-2) and TRBJ2-7; 7 positions agree with TRBD1. This CDR3 is built from 14 residues. After removal of 3 bases from V and 7 bases from J, the junction contained 9 bases not matched to a gene. Per germline, CDR1 LGHDT and CDR2 YNNKEL (reference sequence). CDR3 DNA: TGTGCCAGCAGCCAGGACAGGACGGCTCGTGAGCAGTACTTC. This sequence encodes CASSQDRTAREQYF.

The rearrangement links TRBV27 to TRBJ2-6, with 9 bases fitting TRBD1. Per germline, CDR1 MNHEY and CDR2 SMNVEV (reference sequence). V lost 9 bases and J lost 0; bases outside the gene matches: 15. This CDR3 comprises 19 residues. The CDR3: CASRLLTGTGSSGANVLTF. CDR3 DNA: TGTGCCAGTCGACTCCTCACCGGGACAGGGAGCTCTGGGGCCAACGTCCTGACTTTC. Using reference TRBV27 and TRBJ2-6 for the parts outside the CDR3, the full variable domain is EAQVTQNPRYLITVTGKKLTVTCSQNMNHEYMSWYRQDPGLGLRQIYYSMNVEVTDKGDVPEGYKVSRKEKRNFPLILESPSPNQTSLYFCASRLLTGTGSSGANVLTFGAGSRLTVL.

The chain couples TRBV9 to TRBJ2-1; 9 bases line up with TRBD2. CDR1 and CDR2 from the germline V gene are SGDLS and YYNGEE. The CDR3 extends over 15 amino acids. The J segment lost 7 bases and the V segment lost 1 base, leaving 6 bases of the junction unmatched. CDR3 nucleotides: TGTGCCAGCAGCGTACGGCTAGCGGGACATAATGAGCAGTTCTTC. Translating gives CASSVRLAGHNEQFF.

This clone was observed once. This sequence joins TRBV6-2 or TRBV6-3 and TRBJ2-5; no clear D. Germline V CDR1 and CDR2: MNHEY, SVGEGT. The CDR3 consists of 13 residues. The V and J ends lost 6 bases and 3 bases respectively, with 11 bases between them. The CDR3 reads CASSLEFEETQYF. CDR3 sequence (DNA): TGTGCCAGCAGCTTAGAATTTGAAGAGACCCAGTACTTC.

The chain is built from TRBV11-3 and TRBJ1-1, with D hard to call. The CDR3 runs 13 residues. V gave up 2 bases and J gave up 1 base, with 5 bases separating them. CDR1 SGHNT and CDR2 YENEEA come from the germline V gene. DNA for the CDR3: TGTGCCAGCAGCTTATTCGGGAACACTGAAGCTTTCTTT. Translation: CASSLFGNTEAFF.

V gene TRBV9 combines with J gene TRBJ1-5; no definite D call. The germline CDR1 and CDR2 sequences are SGDLS and YYNGEE. Between the trimmed V and J ends, which lost 4 bases and 2 bases, there was a span of 13 bases. The length of the CDR3 is 15 residues. The CDR3 protein is CASSPLAGGNQPQHF. CDR3 in DNA: TGTGCCAGCAGCCCCCTTGCGGGAGGCAATCAGCCCCAGCATTTT.

The chain has TRBV13 and TRBJ2-7; D perhaps matches TRBD1 (6 bases). Per the germline V gene, CDR1 is PRHDT and CDR2 is FYEKMQ (reference sequence). The CDR3 sequence is 15 residues long. Trimming removed 5 bases at V and 0 bases at J, with 14 bases between. CDR3 loop: CASSPQGLPSYEQYF. The CDR3 region has the DNA TGTGCCAGCAGCCCTCAGGGGTTGCCCTCCTACGAGCAGTACTTC.

The rearrangement joins TRBV4-3 to TRBJ2-7; 10 positions match TRBD2. The CDR3 extends over 14 amino acids. CDR1 and CDR2 (germline): LGHNA, YSLEER. The J segment lost 2 bases and the V segment lost 6 bases, leaving 4 bases of the junction unmatched. CDR3 DNA: TGCGCCAGCAGGCTAACTAGCGGGACCTACGAGCAGTACTTC. This encodes CASRLTSGTYEQYF.

This clone was recorded a few times. The V call is TRBV28, the J call TRBJ1-5, with a possible D match to TRBD1 (5 bases). This CDR3 comprises 21 residues. The germline gives CDR1 MDHEN, CDR2 SYDVKM. Trimming pared 6 bases from V and 1 base from J, leaving 31 bases between. CDR3 in amino acids: CASSPPGRGRQPFTSNQPQHF. CDR3 nucleotide sequence: TGTGCCAGCAGCCCCCCGGGGCGGGGACGTCAACCATTTACGAGCAATCAGCCCCAGCATTTT.

The chain is built from TRBV7-9 and TRBJ2-3; 8 bases align to TRBD2. The length of the CDR3 is 16 residues. Trimming cost V 6 bases and J 4 bases; bases outside gene matches: 12. Germline-derived CDR1 and CDR2 are SEHNR and FQNEAQ (reference sequence). The CDR3 sequence is CASSDPGTRRADTQYF. As DNA, the CDR3 is TGTGCCAGCAGTGACCCCGGGACTAGGCGGGCAGATACGCAGTATTTT.

This chain uses TRBV12-3 or TRBV12-4 with TRBJ2-6; D uncertain. Deletions cut 7 bases from V and 0 bases from J, with 4 bases between. The CDR3 sequence is 13 residues long. The chain's CDR3 is CASTYSGANVLTF. CDR3 bases: TGTGCCAGCACCTACTCTGGGGCCAACGTCCTGACTTTC.

The genes are TRBV28 and TRBJ2-2, with 7 bases fitting TRBD1. The V and J ends lost 6 bases and 3 bases, in that order; junction bases with no gene match: 4. Germline V gene sequence: CDR1 MDHEN, CDR2 SYDVKM. This CDR3 has 14 amino acids. The DNA for the CDR3 is TGTGCCAGCAGGCGCAGGGGGTACACCGGGGAGCTGTTTTTT. Amino acid sequence: CASRRRGYTGELFF.

DNA for the CDR3: TGTGCCAGCAGCCAACCGGGGGGGGAAGCTTTCTTT. It specifies CASSQPGGEAFF. The V gene is TRBV14, the J gene TRBJ1-1; D possibly corresponds to TRBD1 (5 bases). The CDR3 contains 12 residues. CDR1 is SGHDN, CDR2 FVKESK, per germline. The V end lost 2 bases, the J end lost 8 bases, and 9 bases lay between the germline ends.

The chain couples TRBV18 to TRBJ2-2, with 7 bases fitting TRBD1. The CDR3 sequence is 17 residues long. The J segment lost 3 bases and the V segment lost 6 bases, leaving 13 bases of the junction unmatched. Germline V lookup: CDR1 KGHSH, CDR2 LQKENI. The DNA for the CDR3 is TGTGCCAGCTCCCCAACTAAGGGGGCGGCGGACACCGGGGAGCTGTTTTTT. Translating gives CASSPTKGAADTGELFF. Full variable domain (missing parts from reference TRBV18 and TRBJ2-2): NAGVMQNPRHLVRRRGQEARLRCSPMKGHSHVYWYRQLPEEGLKFMVYLQKENIIDESGMPKERFSAEFPKEGPSILRIQQVVRGDSAAYFCASSPTKGAADTGELFFGEGSRLTVL.

This chain connects TRBV9 to TRBJ1-2; D may be TRBD1 (6 bases). V was trimmed by 4 bases and J by 8 bases, leaving 18 bases between them. Per the germline V gene, CDR1 is SGDLS and CDR2 is YYNGEE. CDR3 length equals 14 residues. CDR3 sequence: CASSSVRGDGGYTF. CDR3 sequence (DNA): TGTGCCAGCAGCTCCGTCAGGGGAGACGGAGGCTACACCTTC.

The chain joins TRBV9 to TRBJ2-3; a possible D gene is TRBD1 (5 bases). The CDR3 consists of 15 residues. Germline V gene sequence: CDR1 SGDLS, CDR2 YYNGEE. Trimming stripped 2 bases from V and 6 bases from J, with 16 bases between. The CDR3 DNA is TGTGCCAGCAGCGTTAATTCCCCTGGGGCGGATACGCAGTATTTT. Protein: CASSVNSPGADTQYF.

The chain links TRBV28 to TRBJ1-2, with TRBD1 matching over 8 bases. The V gene end was trimmed by 6 bases and the J gene end by 4 bases; junction bases not matched to a gene: 10. CDR3 size: 15 residues. Germline lookup yields CDR1 MDHEN and CDR2 SYDVKM. CDR3 region: CASSLGTGTTYGYTF. DNA of the CDR3: TGTGCCAGCAGCCTAGGGACAGGAACAACCTATGGCTACACCTTC.